What follows are 6 T cell receptor beta chains derived from one specimen sequenced in a study of T-cell reconstitution after alpha-beta-depleted transplantation in children. Preparation of the TCRbeta library was carried out with unique molecular identifiers. MiXCR was run by TCRdb on the PCR reads, yielding one entry per CDR3 protein. The data show 250,000 to 350,000 distinct CDR3 sequences, approximately 9.8% seen once. The sample consisted of PBMCs from the stem cell graft donor, taken from the stem cell graft. All receptors derive from a human donor who donated a stem cell graft to a child with SCID.

The gene calls are TRBV5-5 and TRBJ1-1; D unclear. Per germline, CDR1 SGHKS and CDR2 YYEKEE (reference sequence). Trimming cost V 5 bases and J 0 bases, with 14 bases left between them. CDR3 size: 15 residues. In DNA, the CDR3 is TGTGCCAGCAGAGAAGGTACTTTCTTGAACACTGAAGCTTTCTTT. Encoded protein: CASREGTFLNTEAFF.

The rearrangement links TRBV6-5 to TRBJ2-4, with D possibly being TRBD2 (6 bases). The V gene lost 2 bases and the J gene lost 6 bases, with 11 bases spanning the gap. The germline V gene has CDR1 MNHEY and CDR2 SVGAGI. The CDR3 has 14 amino acids. CDR3 nucleotide sequence: TGTGCCAGCAGTTACGCGGGACGAGGAAACATTCAGTACTTC. Its translation: CASSYAGRGNIQYF.

This clonotype has a handful of counts. The chain couples TRBV27 to TRBJ2-2, with D tentatively TRBD1 (6 bases). Per the germline V gene, CDR1 is MNHEY and CDR2 is SMNVEV (reference sequence). V was clipped by 4 bases and J by 6 bases, with 6 bases between them. This CDR3 is 12 amino acids long. The CDR3 region is CASSWTAGELFF. Written as DNA, the CDR3 is TGTGCCAGCAGTTGGACAGCCGGGGAGCTGTTTTTT.

Ten or more counts support this clonotype. The chain employs TRBV10-3 and TRBJ2-2; D possibly corresponds to TRBD2 (6 bases). Germline lookup yields CDR1 ENHRY and CDR2 SYGVKD. Trimming cost V 9 bases and J 7 bases, with 12 bases left between them. The CDR3 totals 12 residues. The chain's CDR3 is CAIGDFLGELFF. The DNA of the CDR3 is TGTGCCATTGGGGACTTCCTCGGGGAGCTGTTTTTT.

This clonotype was seen a handful of times. The chain couples TRBV29-1 to TRBJ1-2, with a possible D match to TRBD1 (6 bases). Trimming took 4 bases from V and 6 from J, leaving 18 bases between them. Per the germline V gene, CDR1 is SQVTM and CDR2 is ANQGSEA. CDR3 length: 14 residues. The CDR3 sequence is CSVVVPPGANGYTF. As DNA, the CDR3 is TGCAGCGTTGTCGTCCCCCCGGGGGCGAATGGCTACACCTTC. The full variable domain, with the rest looked up from reference TRBV29-1 and TRBJ1-2, is SAVISQKPSRDICQRGTSLTIQCQVDSQVTMMFWYRQQPGQSLTLIATANQGSEATYESGFVIDKFPISRPNLTFSTLTVSNMSPEDSSIYLCSVVVPPGANGYTFGSGTRLTVV.

The chain combines TRBV27 with TRBJ1-4; tentative D call: TRBD1 (5 bases). Trimming shortened V by 8 bases and J by 5 bases, and 18 bases separated the two germline ends. Germline loops: CDR1 MNHEY, CDR2 SMNVEV (reference sequence). CDR3 length: 15 amino acids. In DNA form, the CDR3 reads TGTGCCAGCGGAAGAGTCAGGGAAATAAATGAAAAACTGTTTTTT. As protein: CASGRVREINEKLFF. Combining the CDR3 with reference TRBV27 and TRBJ1-4 gives the whole variable domain EAQVTQNPRYLITVTGKKLTVTCSQNMNHEYMSWYRQDPGLGLRQIYYSMNVEVTDKGDVPEGYKVSRKEKRNFPLILESPSPNQTSLYFCASGRVREINEKLFFGSGTQLSVL.